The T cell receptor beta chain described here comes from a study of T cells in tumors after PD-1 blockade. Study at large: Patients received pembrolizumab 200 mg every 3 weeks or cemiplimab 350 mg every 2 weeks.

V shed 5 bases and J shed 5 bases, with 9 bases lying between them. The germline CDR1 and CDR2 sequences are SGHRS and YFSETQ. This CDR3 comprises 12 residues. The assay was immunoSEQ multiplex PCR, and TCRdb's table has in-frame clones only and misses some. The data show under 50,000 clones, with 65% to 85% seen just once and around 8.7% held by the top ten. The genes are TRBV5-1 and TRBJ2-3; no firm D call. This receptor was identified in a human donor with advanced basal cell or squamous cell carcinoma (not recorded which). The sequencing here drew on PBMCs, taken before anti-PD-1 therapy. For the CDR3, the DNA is TGCGCCAGCAGTGTAGGTCAAGATACGCAGTATTTT. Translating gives CASSVGQDTQYF.